The next 32 T cell receptor beta chains were all read from a single sample in a study of blood T cells in healthy people across ages. Primers used in a second PCR of roughly 6 to 12 cycles were a sample-barcoded 5' primer and a J-beta primer mix. MiXCR was run by TCRdb on the 5' RACE reads, yielding one entry per CDR3 protein. The table shows 780,000 or so distinct CDR3 sequences, with 20% to 25% occurring only once. The sample also formed part of further work on T cells of mothers and their children.

The source material was blood. The receptors come from a boy aged 5-17 years in good health.

The gene calls are TRBV4-3 and TRBJ2-7, with 9 bases fitting TRBD2. The CDR3 loop spans 16 amino acids. V was pared by 2 bases and J by 0 bases, with 5 bases of the junction left unmatched. Germline lookup yields CDR1 LGHNA and CDR2 YSLEER. CDR3 DNA sequence: TGCGCCAGCAGCCAAAGTAGCGGGGGTTACTCCTACGAGCAGTACTTC. Its translation is CASSQSSGGYSYEQYF.

This clonotype was counted only a few times. V gene TRBV5-1 combines with J gene TRBJ2-1; 7 nucleotides line up with TRBD2. J gave up 0 bases and V 3 bases, and 6 bases lay outside the gene matches. The CDR3 extends over 16 amino acids. Germline V gives CDR1 SGHRS, CDR2 YFSETQ. CDR3 nucleotides: TGCGCCAGCAGCTGGGGGGGAGTGCGCTCCTACAATGAGCAGTTCTTC. It encodes CASSWGGVRSYNEQFF.

J is TRBJ2-2 and V is TRBV30; D is unclear. The germline gives CDR1 GTSNPN, CDR2 SVGIG (reference sequence). The CDR3 runs 14 residues. Between the trimmed V and J ends, which lost 1 base and 2 bases, there was a span of 8 bases. CDR3 residues: CAWSGVINTGELFF. The CDR3 DNA sequence: TGTGCCTGGAGTGGGGTAATTAACACCGGGGAGCTGTTTTTT.

The chain couples TRBV6-5 to TRBJ2-3; 7 bases are a match to TRBD2. This CDR3 region has 13 residues. With 6 bases clipped from V and 8 bases from J, the junction kept 8 bases outside the gene matches. The germline gives CDR1 MNHEY, CDR2 SVGAGI. For the CDR3, the DNA is TGTGCCAGCAGGGACGCGGGGGAAAGTACGCAGTATTTT. Encoded protein: CASRDAGESTQYF.

The rearrangement links TRBV6-5 to TRBJ2-7, with D possibly called TRBD1 or TRBD2 (6 bases each). V was pared by 5 bases and J by 2 bases, with 22 bases between. The CDR3 is made up of 17 amino acids. Germline V gene data show CDR1 as MNHEY and CDR2 as SVGAGI. DNA of the CDR3: TGTGCCAGCAGTAATTGGACCCGCCGAAGGGGGGCCTACGAGCAGTACTTC. It codes for CASSNWTRRRGAYEQYF.

This chain links TRBV7-9 with TRBJ2-3; TRBD1 might be the D (6 bases). Germline V gene lookup returns CDR1 SEHNR and CDR2 FQNEAQ (reference sequence). The V and J ends lost 3 bases and 4 bases respectively, with 17 bases between them. The CDR3 is 16 residues long. CDR3 bases: TGTGCCAGCAGCTTCCCCGGGATCAGGGGAGCAGATACGCAGTATTTT. This encodes CASSFPGIRGADTQYF.

V gene TRBV28 combines with J gene TRBJ2-5; no reliable D call. Germline lookup yields CDR1 MDHEN and CDR2 SYDVKM. This CDR3 has 14 residues. Trimming stripped 3 bases from V and 0 bases from J, with 8 bases between. This CDR3 is CASSLAQHQETQYF. The DNA for the CDR3 is TGTGCCAGCAGTTTGGCGCAGCACCAAGAGACCCAGTACTTC.

This clonotype was observed a handful of times. The gene calls are TRBV18 and TRBJ2-7, with D unresolved. This CDR3 comprises 13 residues. Germline V gives CDR1 KGHSH, CDR2 LQKENI. The germline V and J ends were trimmed by 5 bases and 6 bases, with 14 bases remaining between them. CDR3 region: CASSTPPGTEQYF. The CDR3 DNA is TGTGCCAGCTCAACCCCTCCGGGCACCGAGCAGTACTTC.

A few counts support this clonotype. The chain carries TRBV6-6 and TRBJ2-3, with D uncertain. V lost 5 bases to trimming and J lost 5 bases, with 5 bases between them. Germline V lookup: CDR1 MNHNY, CDR2 SVGAGI (reference sequence). The CDR3 totals 11 residues. CDR3 DNA sequence: TGTGCCAGCAGTAACGTAGATACGCAGTATTTT. This gives the protein CASSNVDTQYF.

Concerning this clonotype: The junction does not match germline at one end; this may be a read error. The chain employs TRBV11-2 and TRBJ2-7, with 7 bases aligning to TRBD1. The germline gives CDR1 SGHAT, CDR2 FQNNGV. This CDR3 has 14 residues. This CDR3 is CASGLVPGGYEQYF. The CDR3 DNA reads as TGTGCCAGCGGCTTAGTTCCAGGGGGCTACGAGCAGTACTTC.

This clonotype has just a few counts. The chain has TRBV6-5 and TRBJ2-7; TRBD2 is a possible D gene (5 bases). V lost 0 bases, J lost 3 bases, and 12 bases lay in between. Germline V gene sequence: CDR1 MNHEY, CDR2 SVGAGI. CDR3 length equals 15 residues. The chain's CDR3 is CASSYSRDPVYEQYF. The CDR3 region has the DNA TGTGCCAGCAGTTACTCTCGGGATCCGGTCTACGAGCAGTACTTC.

This clonotype appeared a few times. The rearrangement links TRBV29-1 to TRBJ2-5; D uncertain. With 6 bases removed from V and 5 bases from J, the gap between germline ends came to 19 bases. The CDR3 is made up of 14 amino acids. Per the germline V gene, CDR1 is SQVTM and CDR2 is ANQGSEA. The DNA of the CDR3 is TGCAGCGTGACACGGGCGTTTAAAGGGGAGACCCAGTACTTC. Its protein is CSVTRAFKGETQYF.

This chain uses TRBV14 with TRBJ2-1; D is perhaps TRBD1 (5 bases). This CDR3 is 13 amino acids long. The V end was cut by 5 bases, the J end by 5 bases, with 10 bases between. CDR1 and CDR2 (germline): SGHDN, FVKESK. The CDR3 here is CASSWTLNNEQFF. Written as DNA, the CDR3 is TGTGCCAGCAGCTGGACATTGAACAATGAGCAGTTCTTC.

V is TRBV6-2 or TRBV6-3 and J is TRBJ2-3; TRBD2 agrees at 8 bases. Trimming removed 7 bases from V and 2 bases from J; junction bases left unmatched: 5. CDR3 length equals 14 residues. CDR1 is MNHEY and CDR2 is SVGEGT in the germline V gene. The CDR3 loop is CASKSGGHTDTQYF. Written as DNA, the CDR3 is TGTGCCAGCAAAAGCGGGGGACACACAGATACGCAGTATTTT.

This clonotype was recorded at least ten times. The V call is TRBV4-1, the J call TRBJ2-7, with 10 bases lining up with TRBD1. Germline V CDR1 and CDR2: MGHRA, YSYEKL. The junction had 2 bases not matched to a gene; V was cut back by 1 base and J by 2 bases. This CDR3 contains 15 residues. CDR3 bases: TGCGCCAGCAGCCAAGCGACAGGGGGCACCTACGAGCAGTACTTC. Its translation: CASSQATGGTYEQYF.

The chain recombines TRBV10-2 with TRBJ2-3; 10 bases align to TRBD1. The V gene's germline CDR1 is WSHSY and CDR2 SAAADI. Trimming removed 8 bases from V and 2 bases from J; junction bases left unmatched: 4. The CDR3 consists of 14 residues. CDR3 nucleotides: TGCGCCAGCGAGGGACAGGGGTACACAGATACGCAGTATTTT. Translating it yields CASEGQGYTDTQYF.

The rearrangement links TRBV20-1 to TRBJ2-7; a weak D match, TRBD2 (7 bases). This CDR3 spans 13 amino acids. Per the germline V gene, CDR1 is DFQATT and CDR2 is SNEGSKA (reference sequence). V was trimmed by 7 bases and J by 6 bases, leaving 19 bases between them. The CDR3 DNA reads TGCAGTGGATTTTCGGGGGGCATCTCCGAGCAGTACTTC. The encoded protein is CSGFSGGISEQYF.

The table lists this clonotype with a few counts. In DNA form, the CDR3 reads TGTGCCAGCAGGGCAACAGGGGGGGGTGGAGAGACCCAGTACTTC. Translated, it gives CASRATGGGGETQYF. The J gene is TRBJ2-5, the V gene TRBV2; TRBD1 might be the D (8 bases). This CDR3 region has 15 residues. Per the germline V gene, CDR1 is SNHLY and CDR2 is FYNNEI. V lost 6 bases to trimming and J lost 4 bases, with 18 bases between them.

This clonotype has only a few counts. The chain links TRBV15 to TRBJ2-3, with 7 bases identical to TRBD2. CDR1 is LNHNV and CDR2 is YYDKDF in the germline V gene (reference sequence). The CDR3 length is 16 residues. V was clipped by 3 bases and J by 7 bases; unmatched bases: 13. The CDR3 DNA is TGTGCCACCAGCAGCCCTCCCAGGGCTAGCGGAAATACGCAGTATTTT. This sequence encodes CATSSPPRASGNTQYF. The full variable domain, completed using reference TRBV15 and TRBJ2-3, is DAMVIQNPRYQVTQFGKPVTLSCSQTLNHNVMYWYQQKSSQAPKLLFHYYDKDFNNEADTPDNFQSRRPNTSFCFLDIRSPGLGDTAMYLCATSSPPRASGNTQYFGPGTRLTVL.

This clonotype has a handful of counts. The genes are TRBV9 and TRBJ1-4; no definite D call. Germline assignment: CDR1 SGDLS and CDR2 YYNGEE. The CDR3 consists of 15 residues. The V end was cut by 4 bases, the J end by 5 bases, with 15 bases between. This CDR3 reads CASSFRTDLNEKLFF. The CDR3 DNA reads TGTGCCAGCAGCTTCCGGACGGACCTCAATGAAAAACTGTTTTTT.

The rearrangement uses TRBV6-1 and TRBJ1-2, with a tentative D call TRBD1 (6 bases). CDR3 length: 12 residues. The germline V gene has CDR1 MNHNS and CDR2 SASEGT. V dropped 10 bases and J dropped 2 bases, with 11 bases sitting between them. CDR3 nucleotide sequence: TGTGCCACACAACAGGGCAACTATGGCTACACCTTC. Amino acid sequence: CATQQGNYGYTF.

The table lists this clonotype with a few counts. The chain couples TRBV29-1 to TRBJ2-3; a weak D match, TRBD2 (5 bases). Per the germline V gene, CDR1 is SQVTM and CDR2 is ANQGSEA. The V gene lost 3 bases and the J gene lost 4 bases, with 5 bases spanning the gap. This CDR3 is 11 amino acids long. CDR3 protein: CSVEGADTQYF. The DNA of the CDR3 is TGCAGCGTTGAGGGAGCAGATACGCAGTATTTT.

V usage is TRBV29-1 and J usage is TRBJ2-5; unclear D gene. The V gene's germline CDR1 is SQVTM and CDR2 ANQGSEA. The CDR3 is 13 residues long. Trimming cost V 4 bases and J 1 base, with 10 bases left between them. CDR3 in DNA: TGCAGCGTTGGTAGCATATTCCAAGAGACCCAGTACTTC. Amino acid sequence: CSVGSIFQETQYF.

The genes are TRBV2 and TRBJ2-2; D not resolved. Germline V gene sequence: CDR1 SNHLY, CDR2 FYNNEI. This CDR3 has 16 residues. V dropped 0 bases and J dropped 2 bases, with 10 bases sitting between them. The CDR3 DNA sequence: TGTGCCAGCAGTGAAGCTGAAGGTGCCAACACCGGGGAGCTGTTTTTT. It codes for CASSEAEGANTGELFF.

The chain couples TRBV4-2 to TRBJ2-7; D might be TRBD2 (6 bases). The length of the CDR3 is 14 residues. Germline V gene sequence: CDR1 LGHNA, CDR2 YNFKEQ. V lost 2 bases and J 0 bases, leaving 8 bases between the germline ends. The CDR3 nucleotides are TGTGCCAGCAGCCAACCTAGCGACTCCTACGAGCAGTACTTC. Translated: CASSQPSDSYEQYF.

This clonotype was picked up one time. J is TRBJ2-3 and V is TRBV6-2 or TRBV6-3, with a tentative D call TRBD2 (6 bases). The germline V and J ends were trimmed by 2 bases and 0 bases, with 12 bases remaining between them. The CDR3 is made up of 16 amino acids. The germline V gene encodes CDR1 MNHEY and CDR2 SVGEGT. DNA of the CDR3: TGTGCCAGCAGTTACGGCGAGAGCGGGAGCACAGATACGCAGTATTTT. Encoded protein: CASSYGESGSTDTQYF.

V gene TRBV7-2 combines with J gene TRBJ2-7; perhaps TRBD1 as D (6 bases). The CDR3 is made up of 15 amino acids. Per germline, CDR1 SGHTA and CDR2 FQGNSA. The V end was cut by 5 bases, the J end by 0 bases, with 14 bases between. The CDR3 spells CASSPSTDSSYEQYF. CDR3 in DNA: TGTGCCAGCAGCCCGTCGACGGACAGCTCCTACGAGCAGTACTTC. Full variable domain (remainder filled in from reference TRBV7-2 and TRBJ2-7): GAGVSQSPSNKVTEKGKDVELRCDPISGHTALYWYRQSLGQGLEFLIYFQGNSAPDKSGLPSDRFSAERTGGSVSTLTIQRTQQEDSAVYLCASSPSTDSSYEQYFGPGTRLTVT.

This rearrangement joins TRBV18 to TRBJ1-3; D uncertain. CDR3 length: 13 amino acids. The V end was cut by 6 bases, the J end by 6 bases, with 12 bases between. Germline CDR1 KGHSH, CDR2 LQKENI. The CDR3 DNA reads as TGTGCCAGCTCGTCCGTCCAGAAAAACACCATATATTTT. Translated, it gives CASSSVQKNTIYF.

This rearrangement joins TRBV29-1 to TRBJ2-1; D is undetermined. V lost 4 bases to trimming and J lost 0 bases, with 7 bases between them. This CDR3 has 13 residues. Germline-derived CDR1 and CDR2 are SQVTM and ANQGSEA. The CDR3 nucleotides read TGCAGCGTTGTGGGGATCTCCTACAATGAGCAGTTCTTC. The encoded protein is CSVVGISYNEQFF.

The rearrangement uses TRBV27 and TRBJ1-6; the match to TRBD1 covers 8 bases. Per the germline V gene, CDR1 is MNHEY and CDR2 is SMNVEV (reference sequence). The CDR3 runs 16 residues. V shed 1 base and J 8 bases; nucleotides not matched to a gene: 7. CDR3: CASSLLTGAGDSPLHF. The CDR3 DNA follows: TGTGCCAGCAGTTTATTGACAGGGGCGGGGGATTCACCCCTCCACTTT.

The V gene is TRBV27, the J gene TRBJ2-1; TRBD2 aligns across 8 bases. The better agreement between TRBJ2-7 and the DNA end casts doubt on the J call. In germline, CDR1 is MNHEY, CDR2 SMNVEV (reference sequence). CDR3 size: 15 residues. Here the CDR3 reads CASSLSTSGDYEQYF. The CDR3 DNA reads as TGTGCCAGCAGTTTGAGCACTAGCGGAGACTACGAGCAGTACTTC.

This clonotype has only a few counts. The chain carries TRBV6-5 and TRBJ2-2; weak D call: TRBD1 (6 bases). The length of the CDR3 is 14 residues. The germline V and J ends were trimmed by 6 bases and 4 bases, with 12 bases remaining between them. Germline V gene sequence: CDR1 MNHEY, CDR2 SVGAGI. The CDR3 nucleotides are TGTGCCAGCAGCCGGGACACTCCCACCGGGGAGCTGTTTTTT. Its protein product is CASSRDTPTGELFF.